A selection of T cell receptor beta chains follows, all from one sample in a study of blood T cell repertoires in COVID-19. Sequenced by immunoSEQ multiplex PCR; TCRdb stores in-frame clones only, minus some. The sample has approximately 250,000 clones, 83% seen once. The sample taken for sequencing was peripheral blood. The origin of the receptors is a woman aged 45-65 years with acute or convalescent COVID-19. Both conserved end residues are part of each CDR3. Fields, in order: D gene, clone size, J gene, V gene, CDR3 DNA, CDR3 protein. The D gene is left open where the match is weak. Only part of the rows carry a size: once, few, many, or a class if the clone is expanded.

NA NA TRBJ2-7 TRBV4-1 TGCGCCAGCAGCCAAGACGCCAGCGAACTCTCCTACGAGCAGTACTTC CASSQDASELSYEQYF
NA many TRBJ1-2 TRBV5-1 TGCGCCAGCAGCTTGGCCACAGGGAGCTATGGCTACACCTTC CASSLATGSYGYTF
TRBD1 few TRBJ1-2 TRBV5-1 TGCGCCAGCAGCACCGTCGACAGGGCCTATGGCTACACCTTC CASSTVDRAYGYTF
TRBD1 NA TRBJ1-6 TRBV5-1 TGCGCCAGCAGCCCGGAGGGCACCAGGGGGCATTCACCCCTCCACTTT CASSPEGTRGHSPLHF
NA NA TRBJ2-1 TRBV19 TGTGCCAGTAGTCCCTTGGAGGGAGTGGGCAATGAGCAGTTCTTC CASSPLEGVGNEQFF
NA NA TRBJ2-1 TRBV18 TGTGCCAGCTCACCGGAGAGAGGGTTCTCACCCTACAATGAGCAGTTCTTC CASSPERGFSPYNEQFF
NA NA TRBJ1-5 TRBV10-3 TGTGCCATCAGTGAGGTCAGGGGTGGCAATCAGCCCCAGCATTTT CAISEVRGGNQPQHF
NA NA TRBJ1-5 TRBV4-1 TGCGCCAGCAGCCAAGAATCTTATAGCAATCAGCCCCAGCATTTT CASSQESYSNQPQHF
NA NA TRBJ2-3 TRBV6-5 TGTGCCACCCAGGGGTTCGCAGATACGCAGTATTTT CATQGFADTQYF
TRBD2 NA TRBJ2-1 TRBV7-6 TGTGCCAGCAGCTCCACTTCCGGGACTAGCGGGAGGGCGATATACAATGAGCAGTTCTTC CASSSTSGTSGRAIYNEQFF
TRBD1 NA TRBJ1-5 TRBV2 TGTGCCAGCAGTTACGACAGGGGCAATAGCAATCAGCCCCAGCATTTT CASSYDRGNSNQPQHF
TRBD2 NA TRBJ2-3 TRBV27 TGTGCCAGCAAGGCGGGAGTGGCGGATACGCAGTATTTT CASKAGVADTQYF
NA NA TRBJ1-5 TRBV20-1 TGCAGTGCTAGTCAGCGATTTCCCTATAGCAATCAGCCCCAGCATTTT CSASQRFPYSNQPQHF
NA NA TRBJ2-1 TRBV10-3 TGTGCCATCAGTGAGTCAGGAGGGCCCAATGAGCAGTTCTTC CAISESGGPNEQFF
TRBD2 once TRBJ2-1 TRBV3-1/TRBV3-2 TGTGCCAGCAGCCAAGCCCGACTAGCGGGATTTATCAATGAGCAGTTCTTC CASSQARLAGFINEQFF
NA few TRBJ2-1 TRBV6-1 TGTGCCAGCAGTGAAATGGCGATCAGGGAGCAGTTCTTC CASSEMAIREQFF
TRBD1 NA TRBJ1-4 TRBV9 TGTGCCAGCAGCGCCGGGACAGCAACTAATGAAAAACTGTTTTTT CASSAGTATNEKLFF
TRBD2 NA TRBJ2-1 TRBV9 TGTGCCAGCAGCCCCCGGGGGGAACTATACAATGAGCAGTTCTTC CASSPRGELYNEQFF
NA NA TRBJ1-1 TRBV29-1 TGCAGCGTTGTAGGGAGTAGTGAAGCTTTCTTT CSVVGSSEAFF
NA NA TRBJ2-2 TRBV7-2 TGTGCCAGCAACAAACCCCCTAACACCGGGGAGCTGTTTTTT CASNKPPNTGELFF
NA few TRBJ1-1 TRBV3-1/TRBV3-2 TGTGCCAGCAGCTCAACCAGACGGGGTTGGGGCACTGAAGCTTTCTTT CASSSTRRGWGTEAFF
NA NA TRBJ1-5 TRBV30 TGTGCCTGGAGCGGAGGGGAAGAACAGCCCCAGCATTTT CAWSGGEEQPQHF
TRBD1 once TRBJ2-7 TRBV27 TGTGCCAGCATCCTTCTAGAACCGGGACAGGGGAACGAGCAGTACTTC CASILLEPGQGNEQYF
TRBD1 NA TRBJ2-7 TRBV5-1 TGCGCCAGCAGCGTAGGGACAGGGGGGTCTATAAACTCCTACGAGCAGTACTTC CASSVGTGGSINSYEQYF
TRBD1 NA TRBJ2-7 TRBV19 TGTGCCAGTAGTATCGGACAGGGGATCAACGAGCAGTACTTC CASSIGQGINEQYF
NA NA TRBJ1-1 TRBV15 TGTGCCACCAGCAGAGATCTTGACGGGGTTGGAGCTTTCTTT CATSRDLDGVGAFF
TRBD1 NA TRBJ1-5 TRBV19 TGTGCCAGTAGTATCCCACAGGGGGTTCAGCCCCAGCATTTT CASSIPQGVQPQHF
NA few TRBJ1-1 TRBV5-5 TGTGCCAGCAGCTTGTTGCGGAACACTGAAGCTTTCTTT CASSLLRNTEAFF
NA few TRBJ1-1 TRBV5-1 TGCGCCAGCAGCCCAGGCGGGGGCCGCATGAACACTGAAGCTTTCTTT CASSPGGGRMNTEAFF
TRBD2 NA TRBJ2-3 TRBV3-1/TRBV3-2 TGTGCCAGCAGCCAAGATCCGATAACCGCGGGGGGGCGAGATACGCAGTATTTT CASSQDPITAGGRDTQYF
TRBD1 NA TRBJ1-2 TRBV5-6 TGTGCCAGCAGCTCGGGACAGGCGAACTATGGCTACACCTTC CASSSGQANYGYTF
TRBD2 NA TRBJ2-1 TRBV9 TGTGCCAGCAGCGCCCAAAAAAGGTCTAGCGGATTTCGAAATGAGCAGTTCTTC CASSAQKRSSGFRNEQFF
NA few TRBJ2-2 TRBV5-6 TGTGCCAGCAGCCTAGGAGGGACGAACACCGGGGAGCTGTTTTTT CASSLGGTNTGELFF
TRBD2 NA TRBJ2-7 TRBV7-2 TGTGCCAGCAGCCCAGAGGTCCTAGCGGGGGGGCTTTGGGGTCGCGAGCAGTACTTC CASSPEVLAGGLWGREQYF
NA NA TRBJ1-6 TRBV28 TGTGCCAGCAGAGGCGGACGGGGTAATTCACCCCTCCACTTT CASRGGRGNSPLHF
TRBD1 NA TRBJ1-2 TRBV7-9 TGTGCCAGCAGCTTAGTGACAGGGAATGGCTACACCTTC CASSLVTGNGYTF
TRBD2 once TRBJ2-5 TRBV5-6 TGTGCCAGCACCCGACTAGCGGGAGATGAGACCCAGTACTTC CASTRLAGDETQYF
NA NA TRBJ2-7 TRBV7-9 TGTGCCAGCAGCCGCAGGGGTGGGGGAGGGCAATACGAGCAGTACTTC CASSRRGGGGQYEQYF
NA NA TRBJ1-1 TRBV5-1 TGCGCCAGCAGCTCACAGGGTGAGAGCACTGAAGCTTTCTTT CASSSQGESTEAFF
TRBD1 NA TRBJ2-1 TRBV7-3 TGTGCCAGCAGCTTAGGGACAGTCTACAATGAGCAGTTCTTC CASSLGTVYNEQFF
TRBD2 NA TRBJ2-3 TRBV27 TGTGCCAGCAGTTCCTGGACTAGCGGGAGCACAGATACGCAGTATTTT CASSSWTSGSTDTQYF
NA NA TRBJ2-2 TRBV11-2 TGTGCCAGCAGGGACTCAGGGGACACCGGGGAGCTGTTTTTT CASRDSGDTGELFF
TRBD1 NA TRBJ1-2 TRBV19 TGTGCCAGTAGTACCCCGACAGGGAGAAGGAGTGGCTACACCTTC CASSTPTGRRSGYTF
TRBD1 NA TRBJ1-6 TRBV7-2 TGTGCCAGCAGCTTTTGGACAGGGAAGTCCTATAATTCACCCCTCCACTTT CASSFWTGKSYNSPLHF